A selection of T cell receptor beta chains follows, all from one sample in a study of patients and donors after allogeneic stem cell transplantation. TCRdb re-derived calls from the RT-PCR reads in MiXCR, one entry per CDR3 protein. The sample shows about 160,000 distinct CDR3 sequences, 30% of them seen only once. Sequenced: blood, either unsorted or a sorted T cell fraction (not recorded which). These receptors all come from a human donor who was either an allogeneic HSCT recipient or a stem cell or donor lymphocyte infusion donor (not recorded which). It is not recorded whose cells these are; they may come from a transplant donor. Each CDR3 is given without its conserved first and last residue. A D gene is named only where the DNA matches it firmly.

V gene,D gene,CDR3 protein
TRBV25-1,.,ASSWRSKETQY
TRBV29-1,.,SVKDRTYEQY
TRBV3-1,.,ASSQVETQETQY
TRBV5-1,.,ASSLEAVTDTQY
TRBV7-3,.,ASSLGLMNTGELF
TRBV21-1,.,ASSRTGNQETQY
TRBV12-3/TRBV12-4,TRBD1,ASRGQGVGELF
TRBV5-1,TRBD1,ASSLTGGSFYEQY
TRBV6-2/TRBV6-3,TRBD1,ASSYQGVYNEQF
TRBV7-2,TRBD2,ASSPRTSGFEF
TRBV20-1,TRBD1,SGTGANYGYT
TRBV12-3/TRBV12-4,.,ASSLRRLYGYT
TRBV4-2,.,ASSQVPLGGGTDTQY
TRBV3-1,.,ASSQAVFSGNTIY
TRBV4-2,.,ASSQVNSRLNEQF
TRBV4-2,.,ASSPRMEPGHQAF
TRBV20-1,.,SACGTSTDTQY
TRBV11-3,TRBD1,ASSPGGTGSNEQF
TRBV12-3/TRBV12-4,.,ASIPGYSGNTIY
TRBV19,TRBD2,ASSPGRLAGGDTQY
TRBV12-3/TRBV12-4,.,ASSSGGGSYEQY
TRBV21-1,.,ASSTSLYSPLH
TRBV7-8,TRBD2,ASSSGLAHYNEQF
TRBV20-1,TRBD1,SARGYRGPTGELF
TRBV7-3,.,ASSLTGPPSSGNTIY
TRBV4-1,.,ASSHSGVDEQY
TRBV20-1,.,SAPFVLNYGYT
TRBV13,.,ASSLVPGGQY
TRBV6-5,.,ASSYIGRDQGGYT